This T cell receptor beta chain was profiled in a study of OX40 agonist ivuxolimab in advanced cancers. Across the whole study: At 0.01 to 10 mg/kg, ivuxolimab was administered intravenously to patients every 2 weeks. One patient with hepatocellular carcinoma and two with cutaneous melanoma, three in all, had partial responses. General observations from the study: Near-lowest levels of clonal expansion characterized partial responders at 0.1-3.0 mg/kg. At 0.1 to 3.0 mg/kg, clonal expansion of CD4+ and CD8+ blood T cells had occurred by week 6.

The CDR3 is made up of 16 amino acids. Germline lookup yields CDR1 SGDLS and CDR2 YYNGEE. V lost 5 bases and J lost 4; bases outside the gene matches: 10. Assay used: immunoSEQ multiplex PCR; TCRdb lists only in-frame clones, some missing. The profile shows over 55,000 clones, about 90% of them singletons. On this clone: Its target is not known.

The rearrangement joins TRBV9 to TRBJ2-3, with TRBD2 identical over 10 bases. The sequence was obtained from an adult with an advanced solid tumor such as melanoma, head and neck, liver or kidney cancer. Specimen: CD4+ or CD8+ T cells sorted from blood, collected in a trial of the OX40 agonist ivuxolimab. The chain's CDR3 is CASSAGLADSADTQYF. Written as DNA, the CDR3 is TGTGCCAGCAGTGCCGGACTAGCGGACTCCGCAGATACGCAGTATTTT.